Each of the 17 T cell receptor beta chains below was sequenced from the same sample in a study of cytomegalovirus exposure and HLA in healthy donors. The PCR contained 60 Vbeta and 13 Jbeta primers. Sequenced by immunoSEQ multiplex PCR; TCRdb stores in-frame clones only, minus some. This repertoire shows 90,000 or so clones, around 82% found once; its top ten account for 3.4%. Material for sequencing was PBMCs. These TCRs come from a man younger than 40 in good health and CMV-seropositive.

The rearrangement uses TRBV5-4 and TRBJ2-2; 9 nucleotides align to TRBD1. This CDR3 spans 14 amino acids. The junction had 5 bases not matched to a gene; V was cut back by 5 bases and J by 6 bases. Germline-derived CDR1 and CDR2 are SGHNT and YYREEE (reference sequence). The DNA of the CDR3 is TGTGCCAGCAGTTTACAGGGGGCCGCCGGGGAGCTGTTTTTT. Encoded protein: CASSLQGAAGELFF. Supplemented by reference TRBV5-4 and TRBJ2-2, the full variable domain reads ETGVTQSPTHLIKTRGQQVTLRCSSQSGHNTVSWYQQALGQGPQFIFQYYREEENGRGNFPPRFSGLQFPNYSSELNVNALELDDSALYLCASSLQGAAGELFFGEGSRLTVL.

This chain connects TRBV30 to TRBJ2-3, with 13 bases matching TRBD2. The germline V gene encodes CDR1 GTSNPN and CDR2 SVGIG (reference sequence). V gave up 5 bases and J gave up 4 bases; unmatched junction bases: 6. The CDR3 is 15 amino acids. For the CDR3, the DNA is TGTGCCTGGGATACTAGCGGGAGGGCCCCAGATACGCAGTATTTT. Translation gives CAWDTSGRAPDTQYF.

This clone is a singleton in its sample. The chain joins TRBV6-5 to TRBJ2-7; 12 bases are a match to TRBD2. V shed 8 bases, J shed 4 bases, and the junction held 3 bases outside the gene matches. In germline, CDR1 is MNHEY, CDR2 SVGAGI. The CDR3 consists of 13 residues. This CDR3 reads CASGLAGGYEQYF. The CDR3 coding sequence is TGTGCCAGCGGGCTAGCGGGAGGGTACGAGCAGTACTTC.

The rearrangement joins TRBV30 to TRBJ1-5; 7 nucleotides line up with TRBD1. CDR1 and CDR2 (germline): GTSNPN, SVGIG (reference sequence). The CDR3 contains 17 residues. V lost 2 bases and J lost 0; bases outside the gene matches: 10. The DNA for the CDR3 is TGTGCCTGGAGTAGGAGGGACAGTAGTTATAGCAATCAGCCCCAGCATTTT. Its protein is CAWSRRDSSYSNQPQHF. The whole variable domain, remainder taken from reference TRBV30 and TRBJ1-5, is SQTIHQWPATLVQPVGSPLSLECTVEGTSNPNLYWYRQAAGRGLQLLFYSVGIGQISSEVPQNLSASRPQDRQFILSSKKLLLSDSGFYLCAWSRRDSSYSNQPQHFGDGTRLSIL.

V usage is TRBV15 and J usage is TRBJ1-4; TRBD1 is a possible D gene (5 bases). CDR1 and CDR2 from the germline V gene are LNHNV and YYDKDF (reference sequence). The CDR3 spans 14 residues. V lost 9 bases, J lost 8 bases, and 19 bases lay in between. CDR3 amino acids: CATRSGDPPEKLFF. CDR3 DNA sequence: TGTGCCACGAGGTCGGGGGATCCACCCGAAAAACTGTTTTTT.

The chain carries TRBV7-6 and TRBJ2-5; 11 bases align to TRBD2. Trimming cost V 0 bases and J 2 bases; bases outside gene matches: 5. Germline CDR1 is SGHVS and CDR2 is FNYEAQ. This CDR3 comprises 17 residues. CDR3 in DNA: TGTGCCAGCAGCTTAGCGGGGACTAGCGGAAATCAAGAGACCCAGTACTTC. It specifies CASSLAGTSGNQETQYF.

The chain couples TRBV6-1 to TRBJ1-1; D unresolved. The CDR3 covers 12 residues. CDR1 is MNHNS and CDR2 is SASEGT in the germline V gene. Trimming removed 4 bases at V and 0 bases at J, with 3 bases between. The CDR3 DNA reads TGTGCCAGCAGTGCTTTGAACACTGAAGCTTTCTTT. Translated: CASSALNTEAFF.

The chain is built from TRBV10-3 and TRBJ2-1; 8 nucleotides agree with TRBD1. Germline V gene sequence: CDR1 ENHRY, CDR2 SYGVKD. There are 15 residues in the CDR3. The J segment lost 5 bases and the V segment lost 7 bases, leaving 10 bases of the junction unmatched. The DNA for the CDR3 is TGTGCCATCAACGCAGGGGGCGCGAAGAACAATGAGCAGTTCTTC. Translation: CAINAGGAKNNEQFF.

The gene calls are TRBV6-6 and TRBJ1-5, with 7 bases lining up with TRBD1. Trimming took 5 bases from V and 6 from J; bases not matched to a gene: 7. In germline, CDR1 is MNHNY, CDR2 SVGAGI (reference sequence). The CDR3 spans 14 residues. This chain's CDR3 is CASSRTGAGQPQHF. The DNA of the CDR3 is TGTGCCAGCAGTCGAACAGGGGCAGGTCAGCCCCAGCATTTT.

This clone was seen more than once but under ten times. The chain's CDR3 is CASSPRSGVKAYEQYF. CDR3 nucleotide sequence: TGTGCCAGCAGCCCCAGGTCGGGGGTGAAGGCCTACGAGCAGTACTTC. The V call is TRBV11-2, the J call TRBJ2-7; D perhaps matches TRBD2 (6 bases). Trimming took off 5 bases at V and 2 bases at J, with 19 bases between the two ends. This CDR3 is built from 16 residues. Germline V CDR1 and CDR2: SGHAT, FQNNGV. Looking up the rest from reference TRBV11-2 and TRBJ2-7 gives the full variable domain: EAGVAQSPRYKIIEKRQSVAFWCNPISGHATLYWYQQILGQGPKLLIQFQNNGVVDDSQLPKDRFSAERLKGVDSTLKIQPAKLEDSAVYLCASSPRSGVKAYEQYFGPGTRLTVT.

V is TRBV10-1 and J is TRBJ2-7; 10 bases map to TRBD1. V was clipped by 2 bases and J by 1 base; unmatched bases: 2. The CDR3 consists of 15 residues. CDR1 and CDR2 from the germline V gene are WNHNN and SYGVQD (reference sequence). Written as DNA, the CDR3 is TGCGCCAGCAGTGAGGGGACAGGGGTTTCCTACGAGCAGTACTTC. It specifies CASSEGTGVSYEQYF.

This chain connects TRBV28 to TRBJ2-3; 9 bases line up with TRBD2. The CDR3 contains 16 residues. Germline V gene lookup returns CDR1 MDHEN and CDR2 SYDVKM. V trimming: 3 bases; J trimming: 2 bases; junction bases outside the gene matches: 6. CDR3: CASSFKREAPTDTQYF. The CDR3 coding sequence is TGTGCCAGCAGTTTTAAGCGGGAGGCGCCCACAGATACGCAGTATTTT.

The rearrangement joins TRBV28 to TRBJ2-2; 9 bases map to TRBD1. The CDR3 has 16 residues. Per the germline V gene, CDR1 is MDHEN and CDR2 is SYDVKM. The trim removed 2 bases at V and 5 bases at J, leaving 6 bases unmatched. CDR3 residues: CASSLRTGERTGELFF. As DNA, the CDR3 is TGTGCCAGCAGTTTAAGGACAGGGGAGCGAACCGGGGAGCTGTTTTTT.

Of note for this clone: At one end, the junction sequence differs from germline, possibly due to a read error. The CDR3 nucleotides read TGTGCCATTTCAGGGGGCGCCGACACAGATGCGCAGTATTTT. Translating gives CAISGGADTDAQYF. The chain employs TRBV10-3 and TRBJ2-3; 8 bases are shared with TRBD1. CDR3 length equals 14 residues. CDR1 is ENHRY, CDR2 SYGVKD, per germline.

The J gene is TRBJ2-2, the V gene TRBV28, with TRBD2 identical over 7 bases. The CDR3 is 15 residues long. Germline assignment: CDR1 MDHEN and CDR2 SYDVKM. The J segment lost 4 bases and the V segment lost 5 bases, leaving 7 bases of the junction unmatched. This chain's CDR3 is CASSEGLMGTGELFF. CDR3 nucleotide sequence: TGTGCCAGCAGTGAGGGACTAATGGGCACCGGGGAGCTGTTTTTT.

The chain has TRBV7-9 and TRBJ2-7; 11 bases agree with TRBD2. The ends lost 8 bases at V and 6 bases at J; junction bases unmatched: 12. From germline, CDR1 is SEHNR and CDR2 FQNEAQ (reference sequence). The CDR3 covers 15 residues. For the CDR3, the DNA is TGTGCCAGCGCTGAGACTAGCGGGAAAGCGATCGAGCAGTACTTC. Translating it yields CASAETSGKAIEQYF.

This clone appeared a few times. The chain combines TRBV5-6 with TRBJ1-2; D unclear. Germline V gene lookup returns CDR1 SGHDT and CDR2 YYEEEE. The CDR3 spans 12 residues. V was pared by 2 bases and J by 0 bases, with 2 bases between. CDR3 sequence (DNA): TGTGCCAGCAGCTTTACTAACTATGGCTACACCTTC. Translating it yields CASSFTNYGYTF.